This T cell receptor (beta chain) emerged from a study of regulatory T cells in long-lasting Graves disease. Notes on the study in general: Researchers reported studying only peripheral blood, not thyroid tissue.

Regarding this clonotype: As yet, its antigen is unknown.

Time point defined: persistent/refractory GD, antithyroid drugs over 5 years with positive TRAb. The TCR library used RNA extracted from PBMCs. Libraries of TCR beta came from iRepertoire HTBI primers plus Arm-PCR of CDR3 regions. TCRdb reprocessed the multiplex PCR reads via MiXCR and lists one record per CDR3 protein. The sample includes some 450,000 distinct CDR3 sequences, about a quarter seen only once; the top ten take around 24%. The sample here was peripheral blood mononuclear cells (PBMCs), taken when the disease was refractory, from a patient treated with antithyroid drugs. The sequence came from a female donor with Graves disease.

The CDR3 loop reads CASSVVSQETQYF. CDR3 nucleotide sequence: TGTGCCAGCAGTGTTGTTAGCCAGGAGACCCAGTACTTC. The V gene is TRBV6-2 or TRBV6-3, the J gene TRBJ2-5; no firm D call. CDR1 is MNHEY and CDR2 is SVGEGT in the germline V gene. The germline V and J ends were trimmed by 5 bases and 5 bases, with 12 bases remaining between them. CDR3 length: 13 residues.